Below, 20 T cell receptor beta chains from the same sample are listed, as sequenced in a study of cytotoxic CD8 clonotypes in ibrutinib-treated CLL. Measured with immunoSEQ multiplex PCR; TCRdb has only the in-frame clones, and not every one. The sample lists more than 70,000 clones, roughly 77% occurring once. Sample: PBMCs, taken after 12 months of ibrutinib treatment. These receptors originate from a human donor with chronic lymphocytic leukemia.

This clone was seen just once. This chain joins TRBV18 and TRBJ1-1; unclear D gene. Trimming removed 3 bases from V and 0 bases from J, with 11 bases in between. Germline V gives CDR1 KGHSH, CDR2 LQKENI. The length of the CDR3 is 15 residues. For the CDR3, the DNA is TGTGCCAGCTCACCCCCTTCGGCTATGAACACTGAAGCTTTCTTT. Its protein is CASSPPSAMNTEAFF.

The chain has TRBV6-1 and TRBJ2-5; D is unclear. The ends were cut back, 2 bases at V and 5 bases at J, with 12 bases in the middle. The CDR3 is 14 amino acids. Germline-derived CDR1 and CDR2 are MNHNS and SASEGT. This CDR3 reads CASSERAGRETQYF. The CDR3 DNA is TGTGCCAGCAGTGAAAGGGCCGGCCGGGAGACCCAGTACTTC.

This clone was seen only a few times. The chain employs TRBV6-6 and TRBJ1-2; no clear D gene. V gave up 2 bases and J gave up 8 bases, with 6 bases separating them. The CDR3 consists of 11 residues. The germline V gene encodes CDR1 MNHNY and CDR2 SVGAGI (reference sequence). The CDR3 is CASSYDTGYTF. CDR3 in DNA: TGTGCCAGCAGTTACGACACCGGCTACACCTTC.

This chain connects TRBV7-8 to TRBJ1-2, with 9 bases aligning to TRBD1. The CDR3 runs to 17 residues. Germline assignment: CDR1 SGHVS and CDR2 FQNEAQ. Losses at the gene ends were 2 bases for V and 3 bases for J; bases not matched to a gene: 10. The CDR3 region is CASSLRSPDRGYYGYTF. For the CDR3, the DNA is TGTGCCAGCAGCTTAAGATCTCCGGACAGGGGTTACTATGGCTACACCTTC. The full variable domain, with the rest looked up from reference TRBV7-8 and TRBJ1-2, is GAGVSQSPRYKVAKRGQDVALRCDPISGHVSLFWYQQALGQGPEFLTYFQNEAQLDKSGLPSDRFFAERPEGSVSTLKIQRTQQEDSAVYLCASSLRSPDRGYYGYTFGSGTRLTVV.

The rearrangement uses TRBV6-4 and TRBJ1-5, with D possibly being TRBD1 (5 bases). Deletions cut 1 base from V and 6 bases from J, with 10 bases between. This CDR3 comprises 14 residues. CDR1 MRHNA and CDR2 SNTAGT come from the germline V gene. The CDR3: CASSDWGVGQPQHF. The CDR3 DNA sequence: TGTGCCAGCAGTGACTGGGGGGTAGGTCAGCCCCAGCATTTT.

CDR3 sequence (DNA): TGTGCCAGCAGTTTTACTGGCGGGGGGAAGGAGACCCAGTACTTC. Amino acids: CASSFTGGGKETQYF. The rearrangement links TRBV6-6 to TRBJ2-5; 8 nucleotides match TRBD2. There are 15 residues in the CDR3. Germline assignment: CDR1 MNHNY and CDR2 SVGAGI (reference sequence). The junction had 9 bases not matched to a gene; V was cut back by 4 bases and J by 5 bases.

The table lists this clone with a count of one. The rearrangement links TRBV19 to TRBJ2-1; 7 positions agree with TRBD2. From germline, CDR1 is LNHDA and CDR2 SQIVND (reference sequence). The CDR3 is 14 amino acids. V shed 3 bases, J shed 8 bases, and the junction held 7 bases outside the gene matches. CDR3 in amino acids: CASSIWRESDEQFF. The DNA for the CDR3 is TGTGCCAGTAGTATTTGGCGGGAGAGCGATGAGCAGTTCTTC.

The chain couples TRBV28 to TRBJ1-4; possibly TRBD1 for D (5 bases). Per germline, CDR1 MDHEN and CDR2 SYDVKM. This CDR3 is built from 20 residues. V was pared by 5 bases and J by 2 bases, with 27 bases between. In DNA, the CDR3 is TGTGCCAGCAGTGGGGTCGGGACCTTTCAGGGAAGGGAGACTAATGAAAAACTGTTTTTT. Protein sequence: CASSGVGTFQGRETNEKLFF. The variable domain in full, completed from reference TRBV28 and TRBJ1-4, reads DVKVTQSSRYLVKRTGEKVFLECVQDMDHENMFWYRQDPGLGLRLIYFSYDVKMKEKGDIPEGYSVSREKKERFSLILESASTNQTSMYLCASSGVGTFQGRETNEKLFFGSGTQLSVL.

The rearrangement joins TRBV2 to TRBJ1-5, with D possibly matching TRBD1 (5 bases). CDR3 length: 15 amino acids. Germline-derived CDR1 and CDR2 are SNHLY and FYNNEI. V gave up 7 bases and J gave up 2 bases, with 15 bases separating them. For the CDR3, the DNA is TGTGCCAGCAATGGAGGGGTCGAGGGCAATCAGCCCCAGCATTTT. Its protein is CASNGGVEGNQPQHF.

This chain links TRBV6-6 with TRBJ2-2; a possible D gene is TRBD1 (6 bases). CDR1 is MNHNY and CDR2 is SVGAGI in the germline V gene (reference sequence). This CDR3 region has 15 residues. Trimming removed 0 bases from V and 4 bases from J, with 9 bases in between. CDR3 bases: TGTGCCAGCAGTTACTCAGGGGGACCCACCGGGGAGCTGTTTTTT. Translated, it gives CASSYSGGPTGELFF.

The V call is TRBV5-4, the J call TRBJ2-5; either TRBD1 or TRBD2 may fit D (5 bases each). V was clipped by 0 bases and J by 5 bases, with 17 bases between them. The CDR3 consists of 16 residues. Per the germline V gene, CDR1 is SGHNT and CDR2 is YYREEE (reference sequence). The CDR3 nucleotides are TGTGCCAGCAGCTTGGGAGGGGTGGCGGTTGGGGAGACCCAGTACTTC. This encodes CASSLGGVAVGETQYF. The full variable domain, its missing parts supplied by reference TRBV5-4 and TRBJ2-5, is ETGVTQSPTHLIKTRGQQVTLRCSSQSGHNTVSWYQQALGQGPQFIFQYYREEENGRGNFPPRFSGLQFPNYSSELNVNALELDDSALYLCASSLGGVAVGETQYFGPGTRLLVL.

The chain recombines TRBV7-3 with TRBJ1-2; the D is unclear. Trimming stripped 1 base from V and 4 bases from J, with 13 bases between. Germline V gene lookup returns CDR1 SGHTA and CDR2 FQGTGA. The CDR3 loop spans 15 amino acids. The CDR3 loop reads CASSLSRNPRYGYTF. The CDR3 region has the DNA TGTGCCAGCAGCTTAAGCCGGAACCCTCGCTATGGCTACACCTTC.

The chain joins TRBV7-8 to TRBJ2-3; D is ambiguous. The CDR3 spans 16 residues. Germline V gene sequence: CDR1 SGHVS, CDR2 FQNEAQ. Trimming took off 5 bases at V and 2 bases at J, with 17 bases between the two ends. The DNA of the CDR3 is TGTGCCAGCAGCGCGGCTCGAGGTCTAACCACAGATACGCAGTATTTT. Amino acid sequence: CASSAARGLTTDTQYF.

In nucleotides, the CDR3 is TGTGCCAGCAGTTTGACGGACTTACTCAATGAGCAGTTCTTC. It encodes CASSLTDLLNEQFF. The chain is built from TRBV6-5 and TRBJ2-1; a possible D gene is TRBD2 (5 bases). Germline V gene lookup returns CDR1 MNHEY and CDR2 SVGAGI. Trimming pared 4 bases from V and 6 bases from J, leaving 13 bases between. The CDR3 runs to 14 residues.

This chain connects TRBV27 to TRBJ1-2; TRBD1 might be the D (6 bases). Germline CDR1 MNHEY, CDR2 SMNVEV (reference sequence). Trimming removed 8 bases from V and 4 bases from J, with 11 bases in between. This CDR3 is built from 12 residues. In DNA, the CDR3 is TGTGCCAGCTCCCCGGGGGCCTATGGCTACACCTTC. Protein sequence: CASSPGAYGYTF.

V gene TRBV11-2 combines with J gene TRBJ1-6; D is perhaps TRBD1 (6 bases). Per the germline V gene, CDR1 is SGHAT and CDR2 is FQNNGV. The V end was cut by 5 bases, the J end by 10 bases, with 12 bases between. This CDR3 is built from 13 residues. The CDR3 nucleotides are TGTGCCAGCAGCCCAGACAGGCGGTCACCCCTCCACTTT. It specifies CASSPDRRSPLHF.

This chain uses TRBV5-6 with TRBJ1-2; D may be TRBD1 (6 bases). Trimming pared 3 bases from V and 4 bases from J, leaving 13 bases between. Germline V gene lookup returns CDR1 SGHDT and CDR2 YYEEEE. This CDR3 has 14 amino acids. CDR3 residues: CASSSWGAGYGYTF. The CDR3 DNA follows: TGTGCCAGCAGCTCCTGGGGGGCGGGCTATGGCTACACCTTC. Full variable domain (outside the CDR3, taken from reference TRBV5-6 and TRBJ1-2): DAGVTQSPTHLIKTRGQQVTLRCSPKSGHDTVSWYQQALGQGPQFIFQYYEEEERQRGNFPDRFSGHQFPNYSSELNVNALLLGDSALYLCASSSWGAGYGYTFGSGTRLTVV.

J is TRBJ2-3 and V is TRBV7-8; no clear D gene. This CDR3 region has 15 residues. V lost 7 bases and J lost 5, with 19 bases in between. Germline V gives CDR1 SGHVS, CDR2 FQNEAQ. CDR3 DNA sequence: TGTGCCAGCAACCCCCTCGGCCCTGTCGGAGATACGCAGTATTTT. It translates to CASNPLGPVGDTQYF.

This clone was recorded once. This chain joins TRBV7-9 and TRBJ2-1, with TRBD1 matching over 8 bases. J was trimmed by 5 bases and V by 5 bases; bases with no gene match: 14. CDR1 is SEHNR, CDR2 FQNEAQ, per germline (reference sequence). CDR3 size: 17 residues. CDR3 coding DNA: TGTGCCAGCAGCACCCCGCCGGGACAGGCCACCCACAATGAGCAGTTCTTC. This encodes CASSTPPGQATHNEQFF.

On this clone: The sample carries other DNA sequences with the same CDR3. As DNA, the CDR3 is TGTGCCAGCAGCCGCCAGGGGGGGGGTGAGGCTTTCTTT. Residues: CASSRQGGGEAFF. The genes are TRBV14 and TRBJ1-1, with 7 positions matching TRBD1. This CDR3 is built from 13 residues. Trimming at V came to 4 bases and at J to 11 bases, leaving 10 bases not matched to a gene. Germline CDR1 is SGHDN and CDR2 is FVKESK.